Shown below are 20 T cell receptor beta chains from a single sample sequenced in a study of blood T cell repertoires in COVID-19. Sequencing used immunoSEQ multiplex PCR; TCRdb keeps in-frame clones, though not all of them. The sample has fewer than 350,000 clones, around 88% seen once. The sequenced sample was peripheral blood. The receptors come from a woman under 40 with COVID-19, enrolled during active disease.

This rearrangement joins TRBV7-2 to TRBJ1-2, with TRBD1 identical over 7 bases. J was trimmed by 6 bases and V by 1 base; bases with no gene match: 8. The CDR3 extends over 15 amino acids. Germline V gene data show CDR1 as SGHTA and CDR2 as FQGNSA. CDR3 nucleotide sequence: TGTGCCAGCAGCTTAGTGGTGAAGACAGGGAATGGCTACACCTTC. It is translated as CASSLVVKTGNGYTF.

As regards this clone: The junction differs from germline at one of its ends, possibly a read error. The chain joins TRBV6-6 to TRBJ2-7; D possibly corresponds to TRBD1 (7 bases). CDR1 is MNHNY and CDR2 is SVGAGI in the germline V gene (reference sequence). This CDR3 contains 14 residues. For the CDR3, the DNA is TGTGCCAGCACCGAAACAGGGGACTCCTCCGAGCAGTACTTC. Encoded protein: CASTETGDSSEQYF.

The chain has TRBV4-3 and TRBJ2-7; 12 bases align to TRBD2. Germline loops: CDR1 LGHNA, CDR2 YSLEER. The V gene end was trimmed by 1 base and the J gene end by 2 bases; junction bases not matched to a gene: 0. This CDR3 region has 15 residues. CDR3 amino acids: CASSQGLAGAYEQYF. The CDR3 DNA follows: TGCGCCAGCAGCCAAGGACTAGCGGGGGCCTACGAGCAGTACTTC.

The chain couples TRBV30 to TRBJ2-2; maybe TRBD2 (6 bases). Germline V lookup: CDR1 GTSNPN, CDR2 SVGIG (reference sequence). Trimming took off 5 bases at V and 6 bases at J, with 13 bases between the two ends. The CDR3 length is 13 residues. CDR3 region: CAWGRGGPGELFF. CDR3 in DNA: TGTGCCTGGGGACGTGGAGGGCCCGGGGAGCTGTTTTTT.

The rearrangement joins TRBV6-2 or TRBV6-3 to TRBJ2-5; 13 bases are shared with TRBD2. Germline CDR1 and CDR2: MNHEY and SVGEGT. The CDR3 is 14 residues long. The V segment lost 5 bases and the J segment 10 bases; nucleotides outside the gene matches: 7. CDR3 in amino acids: CASSPGLAGNHQYF. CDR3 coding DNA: TGTGCCAGCAGTCCGGGACTAGCGGGGAACCACCAGTACTTC.

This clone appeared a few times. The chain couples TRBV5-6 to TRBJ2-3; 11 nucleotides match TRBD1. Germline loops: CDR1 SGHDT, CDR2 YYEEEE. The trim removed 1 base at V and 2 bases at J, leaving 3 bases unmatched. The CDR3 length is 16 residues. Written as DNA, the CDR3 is TGTGCCAGCAGCTTGTTAGGACAGGGGGCCACAGATACGCAGTATTTT. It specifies CASSLLGQGATDTQYF.

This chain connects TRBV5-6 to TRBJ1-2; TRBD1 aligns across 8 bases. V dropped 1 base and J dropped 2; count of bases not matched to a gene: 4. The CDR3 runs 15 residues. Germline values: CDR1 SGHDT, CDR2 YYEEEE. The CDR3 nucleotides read TGTGCCAGCAGCTTGCATACAGGGGGAAACTATGGCTACACCTTC. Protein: CASSLHTGGNYGYTF.

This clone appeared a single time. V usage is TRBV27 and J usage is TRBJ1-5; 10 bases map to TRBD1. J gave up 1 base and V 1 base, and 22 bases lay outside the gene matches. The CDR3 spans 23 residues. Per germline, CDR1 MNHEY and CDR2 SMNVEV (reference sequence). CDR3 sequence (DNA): TGTGCCAGCAGTTTATACGAATTCCTCCGGGACAGGGGAGGTATTGTCAGCAATCAGCCCCAGCATTTT. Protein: CASSLYEFLRDRGGIVSNQPQHF.

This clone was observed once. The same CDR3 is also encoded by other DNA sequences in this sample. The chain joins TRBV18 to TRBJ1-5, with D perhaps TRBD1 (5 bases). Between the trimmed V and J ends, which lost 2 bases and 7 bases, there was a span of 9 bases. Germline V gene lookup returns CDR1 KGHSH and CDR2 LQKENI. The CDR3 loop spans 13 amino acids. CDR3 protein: CASSPDRNQPQHF. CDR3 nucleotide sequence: TGTGCCAGCTCACCAGACAGAAACCAGCCCCAGCATTTT.

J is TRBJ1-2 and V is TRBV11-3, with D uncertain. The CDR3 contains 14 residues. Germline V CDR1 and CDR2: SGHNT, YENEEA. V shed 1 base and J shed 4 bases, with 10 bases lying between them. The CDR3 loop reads CASSLGMTGYGYTF. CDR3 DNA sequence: TGTGCCAGCAGCTTAGGTATGACTGGCTATGGCTACACCTTC.

CDR3 in amino acids: CARSLTESGNTIYF. The CDR3 nucleotides are TGTGCCAGAAGCCTAACAGAGTCGGGAAACACCATATATTTT. The chain is built from TRBV5-3 and TRBJ1-3, with D unclear. TRBV5-3 is marked as an open reading frame, function uncertain. The CDR3 runs to 14 residues. Trimming took 4 bases from V and 4 from J, leaving 12 bases between them.

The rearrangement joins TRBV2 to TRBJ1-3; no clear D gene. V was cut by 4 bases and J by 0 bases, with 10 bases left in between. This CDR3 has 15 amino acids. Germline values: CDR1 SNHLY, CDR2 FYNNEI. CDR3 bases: TGTGCCAGCAGTGGTGCCGACATCTCTGGAAACACCATATATTTT. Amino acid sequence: CASSGADISGNTIYF. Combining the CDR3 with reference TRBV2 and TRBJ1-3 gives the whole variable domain EPEVTQTPSHQVTQMGQEVILRCVPISNHLYFYWYRQILGQKVEFLVSFYNNEISEKSEIFDDQFSVERPDGSNFTLKIRSTKLEDSAMYFCASSGADISGNTIYFGEGSWLTVV.

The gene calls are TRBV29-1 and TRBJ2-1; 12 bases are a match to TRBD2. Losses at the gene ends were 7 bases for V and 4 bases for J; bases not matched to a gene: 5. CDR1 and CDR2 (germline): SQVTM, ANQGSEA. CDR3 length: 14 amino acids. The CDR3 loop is CSALTSGGYNEQFF. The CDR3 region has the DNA TGCAGCGCTTTGACTAGCGGGGGTTACAATGAGCAGTTCTTC.

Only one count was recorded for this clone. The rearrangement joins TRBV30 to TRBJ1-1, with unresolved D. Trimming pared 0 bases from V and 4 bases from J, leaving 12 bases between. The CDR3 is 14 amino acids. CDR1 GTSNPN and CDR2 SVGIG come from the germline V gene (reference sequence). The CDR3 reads CAWSVRQAGTEAFF. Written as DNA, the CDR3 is TGTGCCTGGAGTGTACGGCAGGCAGGCACTGAAGCTTTCTTT.

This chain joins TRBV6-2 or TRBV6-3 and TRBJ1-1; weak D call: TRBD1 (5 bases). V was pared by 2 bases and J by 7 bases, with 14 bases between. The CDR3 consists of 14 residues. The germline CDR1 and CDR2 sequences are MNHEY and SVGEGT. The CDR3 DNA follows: TGTGCCAGCAGTTACGTCGGGGGGGTTGGTGAAGCTTTCTTT. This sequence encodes CASSYVGGVGEAFF.

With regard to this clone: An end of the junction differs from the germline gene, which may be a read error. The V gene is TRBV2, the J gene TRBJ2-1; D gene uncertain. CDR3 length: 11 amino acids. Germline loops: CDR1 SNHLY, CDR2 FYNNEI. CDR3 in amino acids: CASSRDSESLF. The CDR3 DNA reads TGTGCCAGCAGCCGCGACTCCGAATCCCTCTTC.

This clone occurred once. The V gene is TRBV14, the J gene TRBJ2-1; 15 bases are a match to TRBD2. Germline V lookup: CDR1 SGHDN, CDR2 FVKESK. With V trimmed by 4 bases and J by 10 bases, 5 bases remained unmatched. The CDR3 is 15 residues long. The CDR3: CASSRGLAGGHEQFF. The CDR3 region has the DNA TGTGCCAGCAGCCGGGGACTAGCGGGGGGACACGAGCAGTTCTTC. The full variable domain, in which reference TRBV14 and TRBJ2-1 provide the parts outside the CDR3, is EAGVTQFPSHSVIEKGQTVTLRCDPISGHDNLYWYRRVMGKEIKFLLHFVKESKQDESGMPNNRFLAERTGGTYSTLKVQPAELEDSGVYFCASSRGLAGGHEQFFGPGTRLTVL.

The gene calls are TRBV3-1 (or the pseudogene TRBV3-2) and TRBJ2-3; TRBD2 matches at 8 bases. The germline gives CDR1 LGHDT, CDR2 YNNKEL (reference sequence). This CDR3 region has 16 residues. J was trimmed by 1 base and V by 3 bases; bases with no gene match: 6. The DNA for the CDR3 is TGTGCCAGCAGCCATTACGTAGCGGGGCGCACAGATACGCAGTATTTT. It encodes CASSHYVAGRTDTQYF.

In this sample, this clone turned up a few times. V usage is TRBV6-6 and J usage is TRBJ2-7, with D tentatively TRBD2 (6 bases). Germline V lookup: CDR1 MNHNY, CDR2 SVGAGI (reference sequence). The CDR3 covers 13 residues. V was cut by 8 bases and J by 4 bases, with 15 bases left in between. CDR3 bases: TGTGCCAGCTGCCCGGGACTCCATTACGAGCAGTACGTC. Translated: CASCPGLHYEQYV.

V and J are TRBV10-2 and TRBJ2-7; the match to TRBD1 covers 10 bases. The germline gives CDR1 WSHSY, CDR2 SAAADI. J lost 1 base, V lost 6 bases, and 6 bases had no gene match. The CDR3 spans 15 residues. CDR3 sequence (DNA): TGCGCCAGCAGCCCAAGGGGACAGGGGTCCTACGAGCAGTACGTC. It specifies CASSPRGQGSYEQYV.